This note documents a single TCR beta chain sequence. The table came from immunoSEQ multiplex PCR; TCRdb's copy has only in-frame clones and leaves some out. Of under 85,000 clones listed, 80% to 90% were seen once; the top ten hold around 10%. This record belongs to a study of control samples from healthy donors and cancer patients. Trimming cost V 4 bases and J 1 base, with 4 bases left between them. Looked up from germline, CDR1 is MRHNA and CDR2 is SNTAGT. The CDR3 is made up of 13 amino acids. The TCR sequence derives from a man between 60 and 75 years old with head and neck cancer. Material: PBMCs. The chain is built from TRBV6-4 and TRBJ2-2; D gene ambiguous. Here the CDR3 DNA reads TGTGCCAGCAGTGTGGGGAACACCGGGGAGCTGTTTTTT. Translation gives CASSVGNTGELFF.